The T cell receptor beta chain under discussion was sequenced for a study of blood T cell repertoires in COVID-19. This CDR3 is 15 amino acids long. Looked up from germline, CDR1 is MNHNY and CDR2 is SVGAGI (reference sequence). V shed 6 bases, J shed 4 bases, and the junction held 11 bases outside the gene matches. Measured with immunoSEQ multiplex PCR; TCRdb has only the in-frame clones, and not every one. Here the sample spans around 220,000 clones, 65% to 85% being singletons. This TCR derives from a middle-aged woman with acute COVID-19. V is TRBV6-6 and J is TRBJ1-1; 7 bases agree with TRBD1. The source material was PBMCs or T cells enriched from blood (not recorded which). The DNA for the CDR3 is TGTGCCAGCAGCCCGAGGGGGCGAAGTAGCACTGAAGCTTTCTTT. It is translated as CASSPRGRSSTEAFF.